The T cell receptor (beta chain) described here comes from a study of cytomegalovirus exposure and HLA in healthy donors. General observations from the study: When analyzed later, a missense DCLRE1C variant was found to be linked to TCR beta V- and J-gene trimming. Altogether, 150 to 200 TCR beta chains were recorded as cytomegalovirus-associated. Fewer N-insertions than the roughly 630-donor mean were reportedly shown by an Asian-associated ancestry cluster in a later analysis.

PCR amplification relied on 60 Vbeta primers (plus 13 Jbeta primers). Clones were read by immunoSEQ multiplex PCR, and TCRdb kept only the in-frame ones, dropping some. This table has roughly 180,000 clones, around 77% appearing once. This CDR3 has 15 amino acids. Trimming left V 4 bases short and J 3 bases short, with 17 bases between. Germline V gene data show CDR1 as SGHDT and CDR2 as YYEEEE. Only a few counts were recorded for this clone. Antigen: not known. The sample was PBMCs. The TCR originated in a woman in her thirties in good health and CMV-seronegative. The rearrangement links TRBV5-6 to TRBJ2-7; D is possibly TRBD1 (6 bases). The CDR3 DNA is TGTGCCAGCAGCACCAACCCAGGGGCCCTCTACGAGCAGTACTTC. It codes for CASSTNPGALYEQYF.